This T cell receptor (beta chain) was sequenced during a study of T cells in Graves' hyperthyroidism and ophthalmopathy. Findings of the study overall: Ophthalmopathy was told apart from stable hyperthyroidism by a 13 V-J model.

This CDR3 comprises 16 residues. J lost 3 bases, V lost 6 bases, and 13 bases had no gene match. Germline CDR1 reads LGHDT; CDR2 reads YNNKEL (reference sequence). Amplified TCR beta CDR3 regions derived from RNA transcripts. First-round RT-PCR of the TCR CDR3 relied on the HTBI primer set. One entry per CDR3 protein results from TCRdb running MiXCR on the multiplex PCR reads. The sample records around 300,000 distinct CDR3 sequences, approximately 20% being singletons. Reasons for excluding patients were uncontrolled infection, other autoimmune disease, pregnancy or lactation. Clinical symptoms, serum thyroxine and TRAb, thyroid ultrasound and orbital computed tomography together formed the diagnostic basis. Out of 8.5 to 10 ml of fresh peripheral blood came the PBMCs. About this clonotype itself: The antigen is not known.

Sample: blood. The clonotype comes from a man aged 25-40 years with Graves' ophthalmopathy. The V gene is TRBV3-1, the J gene TRBJ2-5; 7 bases align to TRBD1. The CDR3, as DNA: TGTGCCAGCAGTCACCGGGACAGCCTCCTGAAAGAGACCCAGTACTTC. This translates into CASSHRDSLLKETQYF.